A selection of T cell receptor beta chains follows, all from one sample in a study of T cell responses to AZD1222 COVID-19 vaccine. Profiling relied on immunoSEQ multiplex PCR, and the TCRdb table lists in-frame clones only, not all of them. This table has tens of thousands of clones, roughly 84% appearing once. The sequencing here drew on peripheral blood, taken on day 0 of AZD1222 vaccination. These receptors came from an adult in good health. The CDR3 runs from the conserved cysteine through the conserved F or W. The D gene is left open where the match is weak. Part of the rows lack a size; the others show once, few, many or a class for expanded clones.

abundance,j_gene,d_gene,v_gene,CDR3aa,CDR3nt
-,TRBJ2-2,-,TRBV7-9,CASSLTGVKINTGELFF,TGTGCCAGCAGCTTAACAGGTGTAAAGATCAACACCGGGGAGCTGTTTTTT
-,TRBJ1-6,-,TRBV4-2,CASSQETDYNSPLHF,TGTGCCAGCAGCCAAGAGACAGACTATAATTCACCCCTCCACTTT
-,TRBJ2-7,-,TRBV19,CASSLSAGTSNIDEQYF,TGTGCCAGTAGTCTCAGCGCCGGGACATCTAATATTGACGAGCAGTACTTC
few,TRBJ1-1,-,TRBV11-2,CASSFSANTEAFF,TGTGCCAGCAGCTTTTCAGCAAACACTGAAGCTTTCTTT
-,TRBJ1-5,-,TRBV5-1,CASSLDGNQPQHF,TGCGCCAGCAGCTTAGACGGGAATCAGCCCCAGCATTTT
once,TRBJ2-5,TRBD1,TRBV6-6,CASSLQGQGPETQYF,TGTGCCAGCAGTCTCCAGGGACAGGGTCCGGAGACCCAGTACTTC
-,TRBJ1-5,-,TRBV30,CAWSVGLRGQPQHF,TGTGCCTGGAGTGTAGGACTTAGGGGTCAGCCCCAGCATTTT
once,TRBJ1-2,TRBD1,TRBV29-1,CSVEDRQGSGYTF,TGCAGCGTTGAAGATCGACAGGGAAGTGGCTACACCTTC
-,TRBJ2-7,-,TRBV2,CASNDEGDEQYF,TGTGCCAGCAACGACGAAGGGGATGAGCAGTACTTC
once,TRBJ2-2,TRBD1,TRBV10-3,CAISWDRGGSGELFF,TGTGCCATCAGTTGGGACAGGGGAGGTTCCGGGGAGCTGTTTTTT
few,TRBJ2-2,TRBD1,TRBV9,CASSPGQGARTGELFF,TGTGCCAGCAGCCCGGGACAGGGGGCGCGCACCGGGGAGCTGTTTTTT
-,TRBJ1-5,TRBD1,TRBV7-2,CASSLTGGNQPQHF,TGTGCCAGCAGCTTAACAGGGGGGAATCAGCCCCAGCATTTT
-,TRBJ1-6,TRBD1,TRBV6-5,CASSYSSGGDSPLHF,TGTGCCAGCAGTTACTCCTCAGGGGGTGATTCACCCCTCCACTTT
-,TRBJ2-7,-,TRBV4-1,CASSQVAGVAYF,TGCGCCAGCAGCCAAGTCGCAGGAGTGGCGTACTTC
-,TRBJ1-1,-,TRBV7-9,CASSMGNTEAFF,TGTGCCAGCAGTATGGGGAACACTGAAGCTTTCTTT
-,TRBJ1-6,-,TRBV6-2/TRBV6-3,CASSYGQLNSPLHF,TGTGCCAGCAGTTACGGGCAGCTAAATTCACCCCTCCACTTT
once,TRBJ1-2,TRBD1,TRBV2,CASSAGTGTFYGYTF,TGTGCCAGCAGTGCCGGGACAGGGACCTTCTATGGCTACACCTTC
-,TRBJ1-4,TRBD1,TRBV5-4,CASSAKGAGNEKLFF,TGTGCCAGCAGCGCAAAGGGGGCGGGTAATGAAAAACTGTTTTTT
-,TRBJ1-1,-,TRBV11-1,CASSLERATEAFF,TGTGCCAGCAGCTTAGAAAGGGCCACTGAAGCTTTCTTT